These 10 T cell receptor beta chains share one sample of origin, sequenced in a study of blood T cell repertoires in COVID-19. The table came from immunoSEQ multiplex PCR; TCRdb's copy has only in-frame clones and leaves some out. This table holds over 200,000 clones, just under 90% found once. The sample comprised peripheral blood. Source of these receptors: a man younger than 40 with COVID-19, enrolled during active disease.

This clone was observed a single time. The V and J genes are TRBV4-2 and TRBJ2-1; D may be TRBD1 (5 bases). CDR1 is LGHNA and CDR2 is YNFKEQ in the germline V gene. This CDR3 contains 15 residues. The V gene lost 1 base and the J gene lost 3 bases, with 10 bases spanning the gap. The DNA for the CDR3 is TGTGCCAGCAGCCAAGTAGTGACAGTCTACAATGAGCAGTTCTTC. Translation gives CASSQVVTVYNEQFF.

This rearrangement joins TRBV12-3 or TRBV12-4 to TRBJ1-2; the match to TRBD1 covers 8 bases. The CDR3 covers 13 residues. V shed 6 bases and J 8 bases; nucleotides not matched to a gene: 8. The CDR3 DNA sequence: TGTGCCAGCAGCCGCGGACAGGGAGAAGGCTACACCTTC. Amino acid sequence: CASSRGQGEGYTF.

The chain recombines TRBV30 with TRBJ1-6; D may be TRBD1 (5 bases). Germline V gives CDR1 GTSNPN, CDR2 SVGIG (reference sequence). The CDR3 loop spans 12 amino acids. V lost 5 bases and J lost 9, with 11 bases in between. The CDR3, as DNA: TGTGCCTGGCAGGGACTATCTTCACCCCTCCACTTT. It is translated as CAWQGLSSPLHF.

The V gene is TRBV12-3 or TRBV12-4, the J gene TRBJ1-5; D is ambiguous. V gave up 3 bases and J gave up 4 bases, with 7 bases separating them. CDR3 length: 13 residues. The CDR3 protein is CASSFSGNQPQHF. The CDR3 region has the DNA TGTGCCAGCAGTTTCTCCGGGAATCAGCCCCAGCATTTT.

CDR3 in amino acids: CASINTGNTEAFF. The CDR3 nucleotides are TGTGCCAGCATCAACACAGGGAACACTGAAGCTTTCTTT. The chain is built from TRBV3-1 (or the pseudogene TRBV3-2) and TRBJ1-1, with a possible D match to TRBD1 (5 bases). Trimming cost V 7 bases and J 1 base, with 10 bases left between them. Germline V gene data show CDR1 as LGHDT and CDR2 as YNNKEL (reference sequence). There are 13 residues in the CDR3.

The rearrangement uses TRBV5-5 and TRBJ1-3, with D maybe TRBD1 (6 bases). The V and J ends lost 0 bases and 0 bases respectively, with 10 bases between them. This CDR3 has 16 amino acids. Per germline, CDR1 SGHKS and CDR2 YYEKEE (reference sequence). The CDR3 DNA reads TGTGCCAGCAGCTTGGCCCAGGGGTCCTCTGGAAACACCATATATTTT. Protein: CASSLAQGSSGNTIYF.

A single count supports this clone. This chain uses TRBV5-4 with TRBJ1-6, with a weak D call TRBD1 (6 bases). Per the germline V gene, CDR1 is SGHNT and CDR2 is YYREEE (reference sequence). The V gene lost 3 bases and the J gene lost 1 base, with 14 bases spanning the gap. The CDR3 loop spans 17 amino acids. DNA for the CDR3: TGTGCCAGCAGCTCCGCAGGGGATATATCCTATAATTCACCCCTCCACTTT. Its protein is CASSSAGDISYNSPLHF.

Note on this clone: This may stem from a read error, because a much larger clone lies one nucleotide away. The chain carries TRBV27 and TRBJ1-5; D is perhaps TRBD1 (5 bases). CDR3 size: 14 residues. CDR1 is MNHEY, CDR2 SMNVEV, per germline (reference sequence). The V gene lost 2 bases and the J gene lost 5 bases, with 10 bases spanning the gap. CDR3 protein: CASSLGRDYQPQHF. In DNA, the CDR3 is TGTGCCAGCAGTTTAGGCAGGGATTATCAGCCCCAGCATTTT.

J is TRBJ2-7 and V is TRBV3-1 (or the pseudogene TRBV3-2); TRBD2 is a possible D gene (5 bases). The V end was cut by 1 base, the J end by 4 bases, with 8 bases between. Germline CDR1 LGHDT, CDR2 YNNKEL (reference sequence). This CDR3 is built from 13 residues. CDR3 in amino acids: CASSQGPGYEQYF. Written as DNA, the CDR3 is TGTGCCAGCAGCCAAGGACCGGGATACGAGCAGTACTTC.

The gene calls are TRBV10-1 and TRBJ1-3; D ambiguous. Germline V CDR1 and CDR2: WNHNN, SYGVQD (reference sequence). The CDR3 is made up of 13 amino acids. Deletions cut 6 bases from V and 1 base from J, with 7 bases between. The CDR3 DNA follows: TGCGCCAGCAGGCCGCGGTCTGGAAACACCATATATTTT. This sequence encodes CASRPRSGNTIYF.